The next 5 T cell receptor beta chains were all read from a single sample in a study of blood T cell repertoires in COVID-19. The repertoire was sequenced with immunoSEQ multiplex PCR; TCRdb's copy has only in-frame clones and lacks some. The sample yields tens of thousands of clones, less than 85% seen once. Sequencing used peripheral blood. These receptors all stem from a woman in her 70s with acute or convalescent COVID-19.

The chain recombines TRBV6-6 with TRBJ1-1; 7 bases map to TRBD1. The CDR3 loop spans 12 amino acids. Germline trimming cut 4 bases from V and 6 bases from J; bases unmatched to any gene: 2. Germline loops: CDR1 MNHNY, CDR2 SVGAGI (reference sequence). As DNA, the CDR3 is TGTGCCAGCAGTTTTGACAGGGCTGAAGCTTTCTTT. Translating it yields CASSFDRAEAFF.

This clone has a single count. The chain links TRBV7-2 to TRBJ1-2, with 7 bases lining up with TRBD1. Germline lookup yields CDR1 SGHTA and CDR2 FQGNSA. The CDR3 runs to 15 residues. V lost 5 bases to trimming and J lost 2 bases; unmatched junction nucleotides: 8. Here the CDR3 DNA reads TGTGCCAGCAGCCAAGGGGGCGGGATAAACTATGGCTACACCTTC. This gives the protein CASSQGGGINYGYTF.

The chain has TRBV27 and TRBJ2-1; 10 nucleotides match TRBD2. Germline CDR1 is MNHEY and CDR2 is SMNVEV (reference sequence). The CDR3 consists of 17 residues. Germline trimming cut 2 bases from V and 8 bases from J; bases unmatched to any gene: 12. In DNA, the CDR3 is TGTGCCAGCAGTTTACTTTCCGGGGCTAGCGGGAGCTATGAGCAGTTCTTC. Protein: CASSLLSGASGSYEQFF.

The CDR3: CASSPYPPSYSNQPQHF. The CDR3 nucleotides read TGTGCCAGCAGTCCCTACCCCCCCTCATATAGCAATCAGCCCCAGCATTTT. This chain connects TRBV27 to TRBJ1-5; D gene unclear. The CDR3 length is 17 residues. Looked up from germline, CDR1 is MNHEY and CDR2 is SMNVEV (reference sequence). Trimming cost V 5 bases and J 0 bases, with 17 bases left between them.

The J gene is TRBJ2-7, the V gene TRBV14; tentative D call: TRBD1 (6 bases). Trimming cost V 6 bases and J 4 bases, with 16 bases left between them. The germline gives CDR1 SGHDN, CDR2 FVKESK. The CDR3 consists of 14 residues. This CDR3 is CASSSSGQRYEQYF. CDR3 coding DNA: TGTGCCAGCAGTTCGTCAGGACAGAGGTACGAGCAGTACTTC.